These 15 T cell receptor beta chains share one sample of origin, sequenced in a study of blood T cells in healthy people across ages. A second 7 to 11 cycle PCR used barcoded and J-beta primers. From the 5' RACE reads, TCRdb called clonotypes with MiXCR, one entry per CDR3 protein. The sample lists about 1.6 million distinct CDR3 sequences, around 36% occurring once. The sequenced material came from blood. These receptor sequences come from a woman aged 30 to 39 in good health.

This clonotype was detected a few times. This rearrangement joins TRBV5-1 to TRBJ2-7; D may correspond to TRBD1 or TRBD2 (5 bases each). This CDR3 spans 15 amino acids. The germline CDR1 and CDR2 sequences are SGHRS and YFSETQ. Trimming removed 0 bases from V and 7 bases from J, with 17 bases in between. The CDR3 is CASSLAPGTSGEQYF. The CDR3 bases are TGCGCCAGCAGCTTGGCCCCAGGGACCTCCGGGGAGCAGTACTTC.

CDR3 protein: CASGTGQTYGYTF. CDR3 bases: TGTGCCAGCGGAACGGGACAGACCTATGGCTACACCTTC. The rearrangement joins TRBV28 to TRBJ1-2, with 7 bases that match TRBD1. Germline V CDR1 and CDR2: MDHEN, SYDVKM. Unmatched junction bases numbered 7, after V lost 8 bases and J lost 4 bases. The CDR3 is 13 residues long.

As regards this clonotype: The final CDR3 position lacks the conserved phenylalanine or tryptophan, pointing to a likely read error. J is TRBJ2-5 and V is TRBV5-1, with a possible D match to TRBD1 (6 bases). Trimming took off 1 base at V and 0 bases at J, with 19 bases between the two ends. The CDR3 length is 18 residues. Germline CDR1 reads SGHRS; CDR2 reads YFSETQ. In DNA form, the CDR3 reads TGCGCCAGCAGCTTGAACGCAGGGGTTTCAATGTACCAAGAGACCCAGTACATC. This gives the protein CASSLNAGVSMYQETQYI.

As concerns this clonotype: At one end, the junction sequence differs from germline, possibly due to a read error. For the CDR3, the DNA is TGTGCCAGCAGCGTAACAGGCAGGGGCTCTGGGGCCAACGTCCTGACTTTC. Translation: CASSVTGRGSGANVLTF. The gene calls are TRBV7-3 and TRBJ2-6; a weak D match, TRBD1 (6 bases). The germline CDR1 and CDR2 sequences are SGHTA and FQGTGA. The CDR3 contains 17 residues.

Turning to this clonotype: Being one base from a much bigger clone, this may be a read error. V is TRBV28 and J is TRBJ2-7; TRBD1 aligns across 7 bases. Germline V CDR1 and CDR2: MDHEN, SYDVKM. The CDR3 has 14 amino acids. Here the CDR3 DNA reads TGTGCCAGCAATTTAGGGGGCAATAGGGACGAGCAGTACTTC. Translating gives CASNLGGNRDEQYF.

In its sample, this clonotype was seen many times. The germline gene is not matched at one end of the junction; a read error may be the cause. The chain is built from TRBV3-1 and TRBJ1-1; D gene unclear. The germline gives CDR1 LGHDT, CDR2 YNNKEL (reference sequence). The CDR3 runs to 13 residues. The CDR3 DNA is TGCGCCAGCAGCCAACGACAGAACACTGAAGCTTTCTTT. Amino acid sequence: CASSQRQNTEAFF. Complete variable domain (other parts from reference TRBV3-1 and TRBJ1-1): DTAVSQTPKYLVTQMGNDKSIKCEQNLGHDTMYWYKQDSKKFLKIMFSYNNKELIINETVPNRFSPKSPDKAHLNLHINSLELGDSAVYFCASSQRQNTEAFFGQGTRLTVV.

The rearrangement links TRBV9 to TRBJ2-1; D possibly corresponds to TRBD2 (7 bases). Trimming shortened V by 6 bases and J by 8 bases, and 18 bases separated the two germline ends. CDR3 length equals 14 residues. Germline loops: CDR1 SGDLS, CDR2 YYNGEE. The DNA of the CDR3 is TGTGCCAGCAAGGGGGGGGGCTGGTTCGATGAGCAGTTCTTC. Its translation: CASKGGGWFDEQFF.

This clonotype was seen only a few times. Compared with germline, one end of the junction differs, possibly owing to a read error. The J gene is TRBJ2-1, the V gene TRBV10-3; no definite D call. This CDR3 spans 13 amino acids. Germline V gene data show CDR1 as ENHRY and CDR2 as SYGVKD. In nucleotides, the CDR3 is TGTGCTATCAGTGAGTCGATGAGCAATGAGCAGTTCTTC. It translates to CAISESMSNEQFF.

CDR3 DNA sequence: TGTGCCAGCAGAGGACGGTTCCAAGAGACCCAGTACTTC. It codes for CASRGRFQETQYF. The chain links TRBV6-5 to TRBJ2-5; the D is unclear. The CDR3 covers 13 residues. CDR1 and CDR2 (germline): MNHEY, SVGAGI. V was cut by 6 bases and J by 1 base, with 9 bases left in between.

As concerns this clonotype: At one of its ends the junction is not consistent with the germline gene, which may arise from a read error. V gene TRBV12-3 or TRBV12-4 combines with J gene TRBJ2-1; 7 bases align to TRBD1. There are 13 residues in the CDR3. This CDR3 reads CARSLARGNEQFF. CDR3 nucleotide sequence: TGTGCCCGCAGTTTAGCCAGGGGGAATGAGCAGTTCTTC.

The rearrangement uses TRBV12-3 or TRBV12-4 and TRBJ1-1; D ambiguous. The CDR3 covers 14 residues. V lost 4 bases and J 1 base, leaving 10 bases between the germline ends. CDR3 region: CASSSPQRNTEAFF. The CDR3 DNA follows: TGTGCCAGCAGTTCACCACAGAGGAACACTGAAGCTTTCTTT.

This clonotype was recorded a few times. The V gene is TRBV10-3, the J gene TRBJ2-5; 8 positions agree with TRBD1. The DNA end favors TRBJ2-7, so the J call may be wrong. This CDR3 is 15 amino acids long. Germline loops: CDR1 ENHRY, CDR2 SYGVKD. The CDR3 DNA reads TGTGCCATCAGTGACCCCAGGGGGCCAAACAACGAGCAGTACTTC. Translation: CAISDPRGPNNEQYF.

This clonotype has ten or more counts. The J gene is TRBJ2-7, the V gene TRBV5-1; 10 bases are a match to TRBD1. The CDR3 is 14 amino acids. The germline gives CDR1 SGHRS, CDR2 YFSETQ. V shed 6 bases, J shed 2 bases, and the junction held 5 bases outside the gene matches. As DNA, the CDR3 is TGCGCCAGCAATACCGGGACAGGGGCCTACGAGCAGTACTTC. Translating it yields CASNTGTGAYEQYF.

The V gene is TRBV30, the J gene TRBJ1-2, with D perhaps TRBD1 (5 bases). CDR3 size: 13 residues. Germline V lookup: CDR1 GTSNPN, CDR2 SVGIG (reference sequence). V shed 0 bases and J shed 4 bases, with 9 bases lying between them. CDR3 in DNA: TGTGCCTGGAGTGTACAGGCCTTCTATGGCTACACCTTC. It is translated as CAWSVQAFYGYTF.

A few counts support this clonotype. This sequence joins TRBV20-1 and TRBJ1-1; D uncertain. Germline V CDR1 and CDR2: DFQATT, SNEGSKA (reference sequence). Trimming removed 1 base from V and 11 bases from J, with 11 bases in between. This CDR3 contains 11 residues. CDR3 sequence (DNA): TGCAGTGCTAGAGTCCGTAGGGAGGCTTTCTTT. Translated: CSARVRREAFF.